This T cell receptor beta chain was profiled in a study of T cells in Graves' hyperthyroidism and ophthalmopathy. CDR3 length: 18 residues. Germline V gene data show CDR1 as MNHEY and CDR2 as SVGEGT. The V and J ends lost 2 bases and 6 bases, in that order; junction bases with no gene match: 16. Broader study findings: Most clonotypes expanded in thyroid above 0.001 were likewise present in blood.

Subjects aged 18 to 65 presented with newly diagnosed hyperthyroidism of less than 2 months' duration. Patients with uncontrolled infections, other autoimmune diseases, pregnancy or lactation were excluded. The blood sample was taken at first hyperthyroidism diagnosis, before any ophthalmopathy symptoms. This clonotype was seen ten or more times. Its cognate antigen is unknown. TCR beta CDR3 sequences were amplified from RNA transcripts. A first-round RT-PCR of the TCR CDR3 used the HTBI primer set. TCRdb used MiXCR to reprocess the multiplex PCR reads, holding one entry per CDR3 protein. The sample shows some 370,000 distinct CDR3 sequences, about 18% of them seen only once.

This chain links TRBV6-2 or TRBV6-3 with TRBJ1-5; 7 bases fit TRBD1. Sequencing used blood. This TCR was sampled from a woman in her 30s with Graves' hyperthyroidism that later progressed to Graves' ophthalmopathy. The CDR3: CASSYIDRVGVIGQPQHF. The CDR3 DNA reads TGTGCCAGCAGTTACATCGACAGGGTCGGGGTGATAGGTCAGCCCCAGCATTTT.